The next 26 T cell receptor beta chains were all read from a single sample in a study of CD8 T cells in Susac syndrome. RNA in amounts of roughly 0.45 to 1 ug was reverse transcribed with random hexamers. TCRdb redid the calling of the immunoSEQ multiplex PCR reads with MiXCR, one entry per CDR3 protein. The table lists 75,000 to 95,000 distinct CDR3 sequences, roughly 92% of them singletons. Sequencing input: CD8+ T cells from PBMCs. These receptors originate from a human donor with Susac syndrome.

The chain employs TRBV7-2 and TRBJ1-6; D is undetermined. The CDR3 runs to 14 residues. Trimming cost V 2 bases and J 0 bases, with 2 bases left between them. The germline V gene encodes CDR1 SGHTA and CDR2 FQGNSA. This CDR3 reads CASSLNSYNSPLHF. The CDR3 DNA reads TGTGCCAGCAGCTTAAACTCCTATAATTCACCCCTCCACTTT.

The chain is built from TRBV7-9 and TRBJ1-1, with TRBD1 matching over 9 bases. Unmatched junction bases numbered 13, after V lost 2 bases and J lost 0 bases. The CDR3 runs 19 residues. Germline assignment: CDR1 SEHNR and CDR2 FQNEAQ (reference sequence). CDR3 sequence: CASSLPRDRAGRMNTEAFF. CDR3 coding DNA: TGTGCCAGCAGCTTACCGAGGGACAGGGCTGGGAGGATGAACACTGAAGCTTTCTTT.

The chain employs TRBV7-6 and TRBJ1-1; D gene unclear. The CDR3 consists of 13 residues. Trimming removed 5 bases from V and 2 bases from J, with 9 bases in between. The V gene's germline CDR1 is SGHVS and CDR2 FNYEAQ. In DNA, the CDR3 is TGTGCCAGCAGCCCCGGGGAAAACACTGAAGCTTTCTTT. Protein sequence: CASSPGENTEAFF.

V usage is TRBV19 and J usage is TRBJ2-1; 7 nucleotides match TRBD2. Germline-derived CDR1 and CDR2 are LNHDA and SQIVND (reference sequence). J was trimmed by 0 bases and V by 6 bases; bases with no gene match: 5. The CDR3 extends over 15 amino acids. The CDR3 DNA sequence: TGTGCCAGTAGCGCTAGCGGTCGCTCCTACAATGAGCAGTTCTTC. It is translated as CASSASGRSYNEQFF.

The chain is built from TRBV20-1 and TRBJ2-7; D may be TRBD2 (6 bases). The CDR3 has 12 residues. The V and J ends lost 6 bases and 6 bases respectively, with 15 bases between them. The germline gives CDR1 DFQATT, CDR2 SNEGSKA (reference sequence). CDR3 sequence reads: CSAAETRREQYF. DNA for the CDR3: TGCAGTGCCGCAGAGACTAGACGCGAGCAGTACTTC.

This chain joins TRBV29-1 and TRBJ2-3, with D hard to call. This CDR3 comprises 12 residues. Deletions cut 8 bases from V and 0 bases from J, with 9 bases between. CDR1 and CDR2 from the germline V gene are SQVTM and ANQGSEA. For the CDR3, the DNA is TGCAGCTCCCAAACTAGCACAGATACGCAGTATTTT. It encodes CSSQTSTDTQYF.

This clonotype has only one observation. The chain combines TRBV5-1 with TRBJ2-2; 9 nucleotides match TRBD2. The CDR3 consists of 18 residues. Germline V gene sequence: CDR1 SGHRS, CDR2 YFSETQ. V lost 4 bases, J lost 5 bases, and 15 bases stayed unmatched. CDR3 amino acids: CASSPTFPSSGGTGELFF. DNA of the CDR3: TGCGCCAGCAGCCCCACGTTCCCGAGTAGCGGGGGTACCGGGGAGCTGTTTTTT.

The rearrangement joins TRBV12-3 or TRBV12-4 to TRBJ1-2, with 8 bases identical to TRBD1. With V trimmed by 8 bases and J by 8 bases, 7 bases remained unmatched. The CDR3 length is 12 residues. CDR3 in DNA: TGTGCCAGCCAGGGGGCGATGGAGGGCTACACCTTC. Its translation is CASQGAMEGYTF.

The V gene is TRBV7-2, the J gene TRBJ2-7, with TRBD2 identical over 7 bases. Germline V gene lookup returns CDR1 SGHTA and CDR2 FQGNSA. This CDR3 comprises 17 residues. Trimming removed 1 base from V and 1 base from J; junction bases left unmatched: 10. The CDR3 DNA follows: TGTGCCAGCAGCTTAGAACTAGCGCCAAAGGCTTCCTACGAGCAGTACTTC. Amino acid sequence: CASSLELAPKASYEQYF. Full variable domain (missing parts from reference TRBV7-2 and TRBJ2-7): GAGVSQSPSNKVTEKGKDVELRCDPISGHTALYWYRQSLGQGLEFLIYFQGNSAPDKSGLPSDRFSAERTGGSVSTLTIQRTQQEDSAVYLCASSLELAPKASYEQYFGPGTRLTVT.

The chain employs TRBV19 and TRBJ2-5; TRBD2 matches 8 bases. Germline V gives CDR1 LNHDA, CDR2 SQIVND (reference sequence). After removal of 6 bases from V and 5 bases from J, the junction contained 5 bases not matched to a gene. The CDR3 runs to 13 residues. The chain's CDR3 is CASRERELETQYF. DNA of the CDR3: TGTGCCAGTAGAGAGCGGGAGTTGGAGACCCAGTACTTC.

V is TRBV14 and J is TRBJ1-5, with a possible D match to TRBD1 (5 bases). V shed 3 bases and J shed 6 bases, with 15 bases lying between them. Germline CDR1 reads SGHDN; CDR2 reads FVKESK. This CDR3 is 15 amino acids long. CDR3 sequence reads: CASSHATGGCQPQHF. The CDR3 bases are TGTGCCAGCAGCCATGCAACCGGGGGGTGTCAGCCCCAGCATTTT. The full variable domain, completed using reference TRBV14 and TRBJ1-5, is EAGVTQFPSHSVIEKGQTVTLRCDPISGHDNLYWYRRVMGKEIKFLLHFVKESKQDESGMPNNRFLAERTGGTYSTLKVQPAELEDSGVYFCASSHATGGCQPQHFGDGTRLSIL.

This clonotype was recorded only once. The CDR3 reads CAWTGLLNTEAFF. CDR3 DNA: TGTGCCTGGACTGGTTTACTGAACACTGAAGCTTTCTTT. The chain recombines TRBV30 with TRBJ1-1; D not certain. Deletions cut 4 bases from V and 0 bases from J, with 9 bases between. The CDR3 runs 13 residues. Germline CDR1 is GTSNPN and CDR2 is SVGIG (reference sequence). Full variable domain (missing parts from reference TRBV30 and TRBJ1-1): SQTIHQWPATLVQPVGSPLSLECTVEGTSNPNLYWYRQAAGRGLQLLFYSVGIGQISSEVPQNLSASRPQDRQFILSSKKLLLSDSGFYLCAWTGLLNTEAFFGQGTRLTVV.

The J gene is TRBJ2-3, the V gene TRBV12-3 or TRBV12-4, with D uncertain. CDR3 length: 12 amino acids. V dropped 5 bases and J dropped 3 bases, with 6 bases sitting between them. CDR3 in DNA: TGTGCCAGCAGTCAGTTTACAGATACGCAGTATTTT. This sequence encodes CASSQFTDTQYF.

The chain employs TRBV15 and TRBJ1-4, with a weak D call TRBD1 (6 bases). The CDR3 runs to 12 residues. Trimming took 5 bases from V and 15 from J, leaving 16 bases between them. The germline CDR1 and CDR2 sequences are LNHNV and YYDKDF (reference sequence). The CDR3, as DNA: TGTGCCACCAGCCCCAAACAGGGTGGGGTGTTTTTT. Translated: CATSPKQGGVFF.

This clonotype was seen more than once but under ten times. This chain links TRBV30 with TRBJ1-5, with D possibly TRBD1 on 5 matching bases. The CDR3 totals 14 residues. Looked up from germline, CDR1 is GTSNPN and CDR2 is SVGIG (reference sequence). V was shortened by 1 base and J by 1 base, with 8 bases between the two germline ends. The CDR3 loop reads CAWSGHRSNQPQHF. The CDR3 DNA is TGTGCCTGGAGTGGCCACAGGAGCAATCAGCCCCAGCATTTT.

The CDR3 is CASQQGVTGGEQFF. CDR3 DNA sequence: TGTGCCAGCCAACAGGGGGTGACGGGGGGTGAGCAGTTCTTC. The chain links TRBV7-3 to TRBJ2-1; possibly TRBD1 for D (8 bases). The CDR3 is 14 amino acids. Looked up from germline, CDR1 is SGHTA and CDR2 is FQGTGA. The V end lost 8 bases, the J end lost 9 bases, and 20 bases lay between the germline ends.

The chain is built from TRBV5-6 and TRBJ2-7; TRBD2 matches 8 bases. The CDR3 loop spans 15 amino acids. J lost 6 bases, V lost 0 bases, and 8 bases had no gene match. CDR1 SGHDT and CDR2 YYEEEE come from the germline V gene. The CDR3 nucleotides are TGTGCCAGCAGCTTGGAAGGACTAGCAGCTGCCGAGCAGTACTTC. Its translation: CASSLEGLAAAEQYF.

The CDR3 DNA reads as TGTGCCAGCACCCAAGACAGGGGTCGATGGAGCACTGAAGCTTTCTTT. Amino acids: CASTQDRGRWSTEAFF. The V gene is TRBV2, the J gene TRBJ1-1; the match to TRBD1 covers 8 bases. J lost 4 bases, V lost 7 bases, and 14 bases had no gene match. The CDR3 is 16 amino acids. Germline CDR1 is SNHLY and CDR2 is FYNNEI. The complete variable domain, with remaining parts taken from reference TRBV2 and TRBJ1-1, reads EPEVTQTPSHQVTQMGQEVILRCVPISNHLYFYWYRQILGQKVEFLVSFYNNEISEKSEIFDDQFSVERPDGSNFTLKIRSTKLEDSAMYFCASTQDRGRWSTEAFFGQGTRLTVV.

This chain links TRBV27 with TRBJ1-4; no clear D gene. CDR1 and CDR2 from the germline V gene are MNHEY and SMNVEV (reference sequence). The CDR3 runs 15 residues. The germline V and J ends were trimmed by 1 base and 7 bases, with 13 bases remaining between them. The CDR3 loop reads CASSLLSSEGEKLFF. In nucleotides, the CDR3 is TGTGCCAGCAGTTTATTAAGCAGTGAAGGTGAAAAACTGTTTTTT.

The chain carries TRBV7-9 and TRBJ1-2; 10 nucleotides agree with TRBD1. This CDR3 comprises 15 residues. Germline CDR1 and CDR2: SEHNR and FQNEAQ (reference sequence). The J segment lost 4 bases and the V segment lost 6 bases, leaving 8 bases of the junction unmatched. The CDR3: CASRITGDRGYGYTF. The CDR3 bases are TGTGCCAGCAGGATAACTGGGGACAGGGGCTATGGCTACACCTTC. The full variable domain, with the rest looked up from reference TRBV7-9 and TRBJ1-2, is DTGVSQNPRHKITKRGQNVTFRCDPISEHNRLYWYRQTLGQGPEFLTYFQNEAQLEKSRLLSDRFSAERPKGSFSTLEIQRTEQGDSAMYLCASRITGDRGYGYTFGSGTRLTVV.

The chain couples TRBV5-4 to TRBJ2-2; D may be TRBD1 (5 bases). Trimming stripped 2 bases from V and 0 bases from J, with 11 bases between. CDR1 is SGHNT and CDR2 is YYREEE in the germline V gene (reference sequence). The CDR3 has 16 amino acids. CDR3 bases: TGTGCCAGCAGCTTCAGGGAAGCCACGAACACCGGGGAGCTGTTTTTT. It translates to CASSFREATNTGELFF.

In its sample, this clonotype was seen a few times. The V gene is TRBV6-6, the J gene TRBJ2-7; 10 positions agree with TRBD1. The CDR3 length is 13 residues. Germline trimming cut 8 bases from V and 2 bases from J; bases unmatched to any gene: 3. Germline CDR1 reads MNHNY; CDR2 reads SVGAGI (reference sequence). CDR3: CASLGTGAYEQYF. CDR3 DNA: TGTGCCAGCCTAGGGACAGGGGCCTACGAGCAGTACTTC.

The chain combines TRBV5-1 with TRBJ2-1; 12 bases are a match to TRBD2. V trimming: 4 bases; J trimming: 5 bases; junction bases outside the gene matches: 7. The CDR3 extends over 16 amino acids. Germline-derived CDR1 and CDR2 are SGHRS and YFSETQ. The CDR3, as DNA: TGCGCCAGCAGCATTTCAGGACTAGCGGGACACAATGAGCAGTTCTTC. This encodes CASSISGLAGHNEQFF. The whole variable domain, filled in from reference TRBV5-1 and TRBJ2-1, reads KAGVTQTPRYLIKTRGQQVTLSCSPISGHRSVSWYQQTPGQGLQFLFEYFSETQRNKGNFPGRFSGRQFSNSRSEMNVSTLELGDSALYLCASSISGLAGHNEQFFGPGTRLTVL.

The chain recombines TRBV12-3 or TRBV12-4 with TRBJ2-5; a weak D match, TRBD1 (5 bases). V lost 6 bases and J 2 bases, leaving 25 bases between the germline ends. The CDR3 consists of 18 residues. CDR3 DNA: TGTGCCAGCAGCGATATCTTGGGGCAGGGTAGGCGGCAAGAGACCCAGTACTTC. It is translated as CASSDILGQGRRQETQYF.

This chain uses TRBV7-9 with TRBJ2-5; D is unclear. CDR3 size: 14 residues. Deletions cut 5 bases from V and 2 bases from J, with 12 bases between. Germline loops: CDR1 SEHNR, CDR2 FQNEAQ (reference sequence). This CDR3 is CASSPMWAQETQYF. CDR3 nucleotides: TGTGCCAGCAGCCCCATGTGGGCGCAAGAGACCCAGTACTTC.

This clonotype came up once. The rearrangement joins TRBV20-1 to TRBJ1-5; a weak D match, TRBD1 (6 bases). Per germline, CDR1 DFQATT and CDR2 SNEGSKA (reference sequence). The CDR3 is 14 residues long. V dropped 0 bases and J dropped 6 bases, with 12 bases sitting between them. The CDR3 DNA is TGCAGTGCTAGAGATGGGACACTCGGTCAGCCCCAGCATTTT. It specifies CSARDGTLGQPQHF.